What follows are 5 T cell receptor beta chains derived from one specimen sequenced in a study of OX40 agonist ivuxolimab in advanced cancers. Generated by immunoSEQ multiplex PCR, the TCRdb table keeps only in-frame clones and is missing some. The table has 50,000 to 60,000 clones, 70% to 90% seen once. The sequences come from CD4+ or CD8+ T cells sorted from blood, collected in a trial of the OX40 agonist ivuxolimab. The receptors come from an adult with an advanced solid tumor such as melanoma, head and neck, liver or kidney cancer.

The chain recombines TRBV9 with TRBJ1-5; no clear D. Germline V gives CDR1 SGDLS, CDR2 YYNGEE. V was shortened by 1 base and J by 1 base, with 9 bases between the two germline ends. The CDR3 contains 15 residues. This CDR3 reads CASSVTFDSNQPQHF. CDR3 coding DNA: TGTGCCAGCAGCGTAACGTTTGACAGCAATCAGCCCCAGCATTTT. The full variable domain, with the rest looked up from reference TRBV9 and TRBJ1-5, is DSGVTQTPKHLITATGQRVTLRCSPRSGDLSVYWYQQSLDQGLQFLIQYYNGEERAKGNILERFSAQQFPDLHSELNLSSLELGDSALYFCASSVTFDSNQPQHFGDGTRLSIL.

This sequence joins TRBV7-3 and TRBJ2-1; tentatively, D is TRBD2 (5 bases). With 2 bases removed from V and 0 bases from J, the gap between germline ends came to 5 bases. This CDR3 region has 14 residues. CDR1 and CDR2 (germline): SGHTA, FQGTGA. Written as DNA, the CDR3 is TGTGCCAGCAGCTTAGGGAGCTCCTACAATGAGCAGTTCTTC. This gives the protein CASSLGSSYNEQFF.

The J gene is TRBJ2-1, the V gene TRBV11-3; D is uncertain. This CDR3 region has 13 residues. In germline, CDR1 is SGHNT, CDR2 YENEEA. Trimming pared 0 bases from V and 10 bases from J, leaving 10 bases between. This chain's CDR3 is CASSLDSGGEQFF. The CDR3 DNA follows: TGTGCCAGCAGCTTAGATTCAGGTGGAGAGCAGTTCTTC. Supplemented by reference TRBV11-3 and TRBJ2-1, the full variable domain reads EAGVVQSPRYKIIEKKQPVAFWCNPISGHNTLYWYLQNLGQGPELLIRYENEEAVDDSQLPKDRFSAERLKGVDSTLKIQPAELGDSAVYLCASSLDSGGEQFFGPGTRLTVL.

There are a few counts of this clone. The chain uses TRBV2 and TRBJ2-5, with 7 bases matching TRBD1. The germline gives CDR1 SNHLY, CDR2 FYNNEI. After removal of 8 bases from V and 4 bases from J, the junction contained 7 bases not matched to a gene. There are 13 residues in the CDR3. CDR3 in amino acids: CASGRGIRETQYF. The CDR3 nucleotides are TGTGCCAGCGGCAGGGGGATTAGAGAGACCCAGTACTTC.

This chain uses TRBV30 with TRBJ1-2; D unclear. The germline V gene has CDR1 GTSNPN and CDR2 SVGIG (reference sequence). Trimming shortened V by 0 bases and J by 8 bases, and 16 bases separated the two germline ends. The CDR3 length is 14 residues. The CDR3 DNA sequence: TGTGCCTGGAGTGTATGGAGGGCCCAGGCAGGCTACACCTTC. It is translated as CAWSVWRAQAGYTF.